Listed here are 18 T cell receptor beta chains from one sample, sequenced in a study of blood T cells in healthy people across ages. Combining a sample-barcoded 5' primer with a J-beta primer mix, a second PCR ran for roughly 7 to 11 cycles. TCRdb reanalysed the 5' RACE reads using MiXCR and keeps one entry per CDR3 protein. The sample shows some 780,000 distinct CDR3 sequences, roughly three fifths of them seen only once. Source material: blood. Receptors were obtained from a man aged 40-49 years in good health.

The chain recombines TRBV12-3 or TRBV12-4 with TRBJ2-1, with D tentatively TRBD2 (6 bases). V gave up 1 base and J gave up 6 bases, with 10 bases separating them. CDR3 length: 14 residues. The CDR3 DNA sequence: TGTGCCAGCAGTTTAGGTAGCGGAGGCAATGAGCAGTTCTTC. As protein: CASSLGSGGNEQFF.

The chain has TRBV6-1 and TRBJ2-7; TRBD1 matches at 8 bases. The J segment lost 7 bases and the V segment lost 4 bases, leaving 3 bases of the junction unmatched. In germline, CDR1 is MNHNS, CDR2 SASEGT. The CDR3 sequence is 12 residues long. The CDR3 sequence is CASSGTGSEQYF. As DNA, the CDR3 is TGTGCCAGCAGTGGGACAGGGAGTGAGCAGTACTTC.

CDR3 DNA sequence: TGTGCCAGCAGCTTAGCACAGGCTAGAGATACGCAGTATTTT. Its translation is CASSLAQARDTQYF. V usage is TRBV7-2 and J usage is TRBJ2-3; a possible D gene is TRBD1 (5 bases). This CDR3 comprises 14 residues. Trimming stripped 0 bases from V and 5 bases from J, with 9 bases between. The germline V gene encodes CDR1 SGHTA and CDR2 FQGNSA.

V and J are TRBV5-1 and TRBJ1-1, with 8 bases identical to TRBD1. The CDR3 extends over 12 amino acids. Germline values: CDR1 SGHRS, CDR2 YFSETQ. V shed 0 bases and J 11 bases; nucleotides not matched to a gene: 3. CDR3 region: CASSLGGQAAFF. In DNA, the CDR3 is TGCGCCAGCAGCTTGGGGGGACAGGCGGCTTTCTTT.

The chain couples TRBV28 to TRBJ1-2; 8 nucleotides match TRBD1. Per germline, CDR1 MDHEN and CDR2 SYDVKM. Trimming took 4 bases from V and 2 from J; bases not matched to a gene: 9. The CDR3 sequence is 16 residues long. DNA for the CDR3: TGTGCCAGCAGTTCAACCGGGACAGGAGACAACTATGGCTACACCTTC. Translated: CASSSTGTGDNYGYTF.

In DNA form, the CDR3 reads TGTGCCAGCAGCCAAGAAACGGGACCGGTAGACGAGCAGTACTTC. The encoded protein is CASSQETGPVDEQYF. The chain combines TRBV3-1 with TRBJ2-5; D is possibly TRBD1 or TRBD2 (5 bases each). The end of the DNA aligns better with TRBJ2-7, so the J call may be wrong. The CDR3 extends over 15 amino acids. The germline CDR1 and CDR2 sequences are LGHDT and YNNKEL (reference sequence).

This chain links TRBV5-1 with TRBJ2-7; D might be TRBD1 (6 bases). CDR1 SGHRS and CDR2 YFSETQ come from the germline V gene. Deletions cut 4 bases from V and 5 bases from J, with 16 bases between. This CDR3 has 14 residues. In nucleotides, the CDR3 is TGCGCCAGCAGCAAGATACAGGGTGAGAACGAGCAGTACTTC. It codes for CASSKIQGENEQYF.

The rearrangement joins TRBV5-1 to TRBJ2-5; D might be TRBD1 (6 bases). Germline lookup yields CDR1 SGHRS and CDR2 YFSETQ. CDR3 length: 15 residues. Trimming stripped 0 bases from V and 11 bases from J, with 20 bases between. DNA of the CDR3: TGCGCCAGCAGCTTGGCCGGACAGCAGAGAAAGGAGCAGTACTTC. Residues: CASSLAGQQRKEQYF.

The rearrangement joins TRBV20-1 to TRBJ1-2; no clear D gene. Germline values: CDR1 DFQATT, CDR2 SNEGSKA (reference sequence). This CDR3 spans 13 amino acids. The V end lost 3 bases, the J end lost 2 bases, and 10 bases lay between the germline ends. CDR3 DNA sequence: TGCAGTGCTAGTAGGGTGGGGAACTATGGCTACACCTTC. Residues: CSASRVGNYGYTF.

V and J are TRBV18 and TRBJ1-4; TRBD1 is a possible D gene (5 bases). The germline V and J ends were trimmed by 2 bases and 5 bases, with 12 bases remaining between them. The germline V gene has CDR1 KGHSH and CDR2 LQKENI. CDR3 length: 15 residues. Here the CDR3 DNA reads TGTGCCAGCTCACCATCACAGGACTCAAATGAAAAACTGTTTTTT. Translation: CASSPSQDSNEKLFF.

The chain combines TRBV6-5 with TRBJ2-1, with a weak D call TRBD2 (5 bases). V lost 0 bases and J lost 7, with 13 bases in between. Germline V CDR1 and CDR2: MNHEY, SVGAGI. This CDR3 spans 15 amino acids. The chain's CDR3 is CASSYSKVTRNEQFF. Here the CDR3 DNA reads TGTGCCAGCAGTTACTCGAAGGTTACTAGGAATGAGCAGTTCTTC.

V is TRBV9 and J is TRBJ2-3; 8 nucleotides line up with TRBD2. Germline assignment: CDR1 SGDLS and CDR2 YYNGEE. CDR3 length: 20 amino acids. V lost 1 base, J lost 5 bases, and 21 bases stayed unmatched. The CDR3 nucleotides read TGTGCCAGCAGCGTACCACACCGGGGTGGGGATAGCGGGAACATAGATACGCAGTATTTT. It is translated as CASSVPHRGGDSGNIDTQYF.

The chain combines TRBV9 with TRBJ2-7; TRBD2 matches 7 bases. With the DNA end fitting TRBJ2-5 better, the J assignment may be wrong. Germline assignment: CDR1 SGDLS and CDR2 YYNGEE. This CDR3 has 17 residues. The CDR3 nucleotides read TGTGCCAGCAGCGTAGATTTAGCCGGGGGGATTAGGGAGACCCAGTACTTC. As protein: CASSVDLAGGIRETQYF.

This chain connects TRBV7-8 to TRBJ2-5, with D unresolved. This CDR3 comprises 16 residues. CDR1 and CDR2 (germline): SGHVS, FQNEAQ. The V end was cut by 1 base, the J end by 4 bases, with 16 bases between. CDR3: CASSLGRPGLGETQYF. The CDR3 DNA sequence: TGTGCCAGCAGCTTAGGACGGCCGGGCCTGGGAGAGACCCAGTACTTC.

This clonotype has only a few counts. This CDR3 is CATSRDSAQETQYF. CDR3 DNA sequence: TGTGCCACCAGCAGAGACTCGGCTCAAGAGACCCAGTACTTC. The V call is TRBV15, the J call TRBJ2-5, with unresolved D. The CDR3 covers 14 residues. Trimming removed 0 bases from V and 2 bases from J, with 7 bases in between. Germline CDR1 LNHNV, CDR2 YYDKDF (reference sequence).

The V call is TRBV29-1, the J call TRBJ2-3; possible D gene TRBD2, 6 bases. Trimming stripped 1 base from V and 3 bases from J, with 17 bases between. This CDR3 comprises 16 residues. Germline V gene sequence: CDR1 SQVTM, CDR2 ANQGSEA. CDR3 bases: TGCAGCGTTGAAGCTCCGAGGAGGGGTTGGACAGATACGCAGTATTTT. Translation gives CSVEAPRRGWTDTQYF.

The chain joins TRBV9 to TRBJ2-3; 7 positions agree with TRBD2. Germline-derived CDR1 and CDR2 are SGDLS and YYNGEE. Unmatched junction bases numbered 7, after V lost 4 bases and J lost 2 bases. CDR3 length equals 15 residues. CDR3 bases: TGTGCCAGCAGCCCCAGCGGGGTAAACACAGATACGCAGTATTTT. Protein product: CASSPSGVNTDTQYF.

This clonotype was seen more than once but under ten times. The gene calls are TRBV28 and TRBJ2-7; 7 bases match TRBD2. Germline lookup yields CDR1 MDHEN and CDR2 SYDVKM. V shed 6 bases, J shed 0 bases, and the junction held 8 bases outside the gene matches. The CDR3 length is 15 residues. CDR3 nucleotide sequence: TGTGCCAGCAGGACCGGCGGGGGAGGCTCCTACGAGCAGTACTTC. It is translated as CASRTGGGGSYEQYF.